These 4 T cell receptor beta chains originate from one sample sequenced in a study of cytomegalovirus exposure and HLA in healthy donors. The PCR contained 60 Vbeta and 13 Jbeta primers. Assay: immunoSEQ multiplex PCR; the TCRdb copy retains only in-frame clones and omits some. The sample has about 130,000 clones, over 15% seen once. Sequenced input: PBMCs. Receptors were obtained from a female donor in good health and CMV-seropositive.

This clone has a handful of counts. The V gene is TRBV5-1, the J gene TRBJ2-5, with 7 bases fitting TRBD2. From germline, CDR1 is SGHRS and CDR2 YFSETQ. The V gene end was trimmed by 3 bases and the J gene end by 5 bases; junction bases not matched to a gene: 7. CDR3 size: 14 residues. Here the CDR3 DNA reads TGCGCCAGCAGCTCAGGGAGTAGCGGGGAGACCCAGTACTTC. This sequence encodes CASSSGSSGETQYF.

This clone was found a few times. The same CDR3 also results from other DNA sequences found in this sample. This chain uses TRBV2 with TRBJ2-7, with D possibly being TRBD1 (5 bases). The CDR3 runs to 14 residues. V lost 3 bases, J lost 0 bases, and 9 bases lay in between. CDR1 is SNHLY, CDR2 FYNNEI, per germline. The CDR3 here is CASSDQGSSYEQYF. The CDR3 coding sequence is TGTGCCAGCAGTGATCAGGGATCCTCCTACGAGCAGTACTTC.

This chain joins TRBV29-1 and TRBJ1-5; D possibly corresponds to TRBD1 (6 bases). Deletions cut 7 bases from V and 3 bases from J, with 13 bases between. The CDR3 length is 13 residues. From germline, CDR1 is SQVTM and CDR2 ANQGSEA. The DNA for the CDR3 is TGCAGCGCTGCGGACAGTTCCAATCAGCCCCAGCATTTT. Translating gives CSAADSSNQPQHF.

This clone turned up a few times. V gene TRBV11-2 combines with J gene TRBJ2-7, with D possibly TRBD1 on 5 matching bases. Between the trimmed V and J ends, which lost 3 bases and 2 bases, there was a span of 20 bases. The length of the CDR3 is 17 residues. Germline values: CDR1 SGHAT, CDR2 FQNNGV. CDR3 in amino acids: CASSFGMTWGETYEQYF. The CDR3 coding sequence is TGTGCCAGCAGCTTTGGAATGACATGGGGCGAGACCTACGAGCAGTACTTC.